This is a list of T cell receptor beta chains from one sample in a study of blood T cells in healthy people across ages. TCRdb recomputed calls from the 5' RACE reads with MiXCR, one row per CDR3 protein. This table holds 1.5 million to 2 million distinct CDR3 sequences, about 49% found once. Input material: blood. All receptors derive from a woman between 40 and 50 years old in good health. The CDR3 runs from the conserved cysteine through the conserved F or W. The order of the fields is clone size, V gene, J gene, D gene, CDR3 DNA, CDR3 protein. The D gene is left open where the match is weak. Clone size is shown for a subset of rows, as once, few, many or a class of expanded clone.

-	TRBV20-1	TRBJ2-7	-	TGCAGTGCTAGAGTCGTGGTAGGTTACTACAATGAGCAGTACTTC	CSARVVVGYYNEQYF
few	TRBV29-1	TRBJ2-3	TRBD1	TGCAGCGTTGGATCAGGGGGGAAGACAGGGGTCAACACAGATACGCAGTATTTT	CSVGSGGKTGVNTDTQYF
-	TRBV28	TRBJ1-2	-	TGTGCCAGCAGTTCCCGGCGCTATGGCTACACCTTC	CASSSRRYGYTF
-	TRBV9	TRBJ2-7	TRBD2	TGTGCCAGCAGCCTCGGGACTAGCGGGATCGGCTACGAGCAGTACTTC	CASSLGTSGIGYEQYF
few	TRBV6-5	TRBJ1-2	TRBD1	TGTGCCAGCACCTGGGGACAGGGTGATGGCTACACCTTC	CASTWGQGDGYTF
-	TRBV6-5	TRBJ2-5	TRBD2	TGTGCCAGCAGTTACTCACTAGCGGGGAGAGAGACCCAGTACTTC	CASSYSLAGRETQYF
-	TRBV5-1	TRBJ2-3	TRBD1	TGCGCCAGCGATCTTGGGACAGGAGAGACCCAGTACTTT	CASDLGTGETQYF
-	TRBV27	TRBJ1-1	-	TGTGCCAGCAGGTCCCCGGGGGCGGGAGGGAACACTGAAGTTTTCTTT	CASRSPGAGGNTEVFF
-	TRBV7-9	TRBJ1-2	TRBD1	TGTGCCAGCAGGGACGACAGGGCGAACTATGGCTACACCTTC	CASRDDRANYGYTF
-	TRBV28	TRBJ1-5	-	TGTGCCAGCAATACAGGGTTGGACCCCCAGCATTTT	CASNTGLDPQHF
-	TRBV4-2	TRBJ2-1	-	TGTGCCAGCAGCCCAAACCCGGGCTCTGAGCAGTTCTTC	CASSPNPGSEQFF
-	TRBV27	TRBJ2-5	TRBD1	TGTGCCAGCAGTTTCGCGGACAGGGCGCGGGAGACCCAGTACTTC	CASSFADRARETQYF
few	TRBV4-1	TRBJ1-4	TRBD1	TGCGCCAGCAAAACTTTGGACAGGCCCAATGAAAAACTGTTTTTT	CASKTLDRPNEKLFF
-	TRBV12-3/TRBV12-4	TRBJ2-7	TRBD1	TGTGCCAGCAGCGAGACAGGGATCGCCCCCTACGAGCAGTACTTC	CASSETGIAPYEQYF
few	TRBV28	TRBJ2-1	-	TGTGCCAGCAGTTTAGGCGGACAACACAATGAGCAGTTCTTC	CASSLGGQHNEQFF
once	TRBV21-1	TRBJ2-7	-	TGTGCCAGCACCCTAAGGACAGGGTGTTACGAGCAGTACTTC	CASTLRTGCYEQYF
few	TRBV5-6	TRBJ2-7	-	TGTGCCAGCAGCTTACAGTACTACGAGCAGTACTTC	CASSLQYYEQYF
-	TRBV5-1	TRBJ2-1	-	TGCGCCAGCAGCTTGGATGGGGTCCCTTACAATGAGCAGTTCTTC	CASSLDGVPYNEQFF
few	TRBV29-1	TRBJ2-1	-	TGCAGCGTGGGACCTCTTGCCGAGACAGCTAGCTCCTACAATGAGCAGTTCTTC	CSVGPLAETASSYNEQFF
-	TRBV7-2	TRBJ2-1	TRBD2	TGTGCCAGCAGCCAGAATCAACTAGCGGGGGGTATGGATGAGCAGTTCTTC	CASSQNQLAGGMDEQFF
-	TRBV5-1	TRBJ2-5	TRBD1	TGCGCCAGCAACTTGACAGGGCTGGAGCAGGAGACCCAGTACTTC	CASNLTGLEQETQYF
-	TRBV2	TRBJ2-1	TRBD2	TGTGCCAGCAGTGATGCGCTAGCGGTGGGATACAATGAGCAGTTCTTC	CASSDALAVGYNEQFF
-	TRBV2	TRBJ1-2	-	TGTGCCAGCAATGGCAGGGACTATGGCTACACCTTC	CASNGRDYGYTF
few	TRBV6-5	TRBJ2-5	-	TGTGCCAGCAGCGGTTCCGTTAACGGGGAGACCCAGTACTTC	CASSGSVNGETQYF
-	TRBV11-2	TRBJ2-1	TRBD2	TGTGCCAGCAGCTTAGATACCCTAGCGGGTTCTCGGAATGAGCAGTTCTTC	CASSLDTLAGSRNEQFF
-	TRBV4-3	TRBJ1-5	-	TGCGCCAGCAGCCAAGGGATAGGGGGTCAGCCCCAGCATTTT	CASSQGIGGQPQHF
-	TRBV6-5	TRBJ2-3	TRBD1	TGTGCCAGCAGTGACGGACAGGGGAAAGATACGCAGTATTTT	CASSDGQGKDTQYF
-	TRBV20-1	TRBJ2-1	TRBD2	TGCAGTGCTGGGACTAGCGGGGGGAAAACCTACAATGAGCAGTTCTTC	CSAGTSGGKTYNEQFF
once	TRBV20-1	TRBJ2-7	TRBD1	TGCAGTGCTAGTTCCCCGACAGGGAGTGAGCAGTACTTC	CSASSPTGSEQYF